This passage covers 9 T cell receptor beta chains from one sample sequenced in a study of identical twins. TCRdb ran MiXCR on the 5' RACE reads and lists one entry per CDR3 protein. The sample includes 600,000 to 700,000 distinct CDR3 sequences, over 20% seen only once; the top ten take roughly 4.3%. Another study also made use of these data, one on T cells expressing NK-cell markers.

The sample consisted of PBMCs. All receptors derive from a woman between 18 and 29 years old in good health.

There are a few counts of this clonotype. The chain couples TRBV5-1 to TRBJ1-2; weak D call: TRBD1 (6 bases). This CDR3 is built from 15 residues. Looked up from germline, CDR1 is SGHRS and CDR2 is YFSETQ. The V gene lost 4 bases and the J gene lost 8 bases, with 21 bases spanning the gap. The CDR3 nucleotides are TGCGCCAGCAGCAAAATCGGAGGGGGATTGGAGGGCTACACCTTC. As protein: CASSKIGGGLEGYTF.

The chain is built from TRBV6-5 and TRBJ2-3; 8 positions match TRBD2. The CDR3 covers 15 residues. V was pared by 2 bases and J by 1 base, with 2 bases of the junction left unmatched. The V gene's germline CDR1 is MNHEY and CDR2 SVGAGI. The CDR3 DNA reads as TGTGCCAGCAGTTACCGGGAGGGGGGCACAGATACGCAGTATTTT. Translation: CASSYREGGTDTQYF.

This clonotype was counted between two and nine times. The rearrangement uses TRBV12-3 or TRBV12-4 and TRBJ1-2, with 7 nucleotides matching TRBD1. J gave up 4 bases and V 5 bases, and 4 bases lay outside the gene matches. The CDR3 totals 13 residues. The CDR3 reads CASSIGTAYGYTF. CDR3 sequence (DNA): TGTGCCAGCAGTATCGGGACAGCCTATGGCTACACCTTC.

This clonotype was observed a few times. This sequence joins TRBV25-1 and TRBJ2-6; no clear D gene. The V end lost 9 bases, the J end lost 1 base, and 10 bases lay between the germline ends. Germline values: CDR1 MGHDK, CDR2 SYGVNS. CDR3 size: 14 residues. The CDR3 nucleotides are TGTGCCAGTGAGGATGCGTCTGGGGCCAACGTCCTGACTTTC. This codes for CASEDASGANVLTF. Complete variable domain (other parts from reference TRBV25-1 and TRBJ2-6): EADIYQTPRYLVIGTGKKITLECSQTMGHDKMYWYQQDPGMELHLIHYSYGVNSTEKGDLSSESTVSRIRTEHFPLTLESARPSHTSQYLCASEDASGANVLTFGAGSRLTVL.

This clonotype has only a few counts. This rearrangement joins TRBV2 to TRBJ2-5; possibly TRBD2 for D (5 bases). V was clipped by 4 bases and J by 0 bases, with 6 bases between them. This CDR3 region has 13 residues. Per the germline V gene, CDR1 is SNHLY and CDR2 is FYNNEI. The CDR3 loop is CASSVRDQETQYF. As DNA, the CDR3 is TGTGCCAGCAGTGTGCGGGACCAAGAGACCCAGTACTTC.

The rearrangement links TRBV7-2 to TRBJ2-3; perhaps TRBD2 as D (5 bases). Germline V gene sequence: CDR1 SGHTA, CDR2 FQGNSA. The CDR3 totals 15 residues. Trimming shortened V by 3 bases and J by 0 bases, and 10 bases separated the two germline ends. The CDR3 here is CASSFILASTDTQYF. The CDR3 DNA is TGTGCCAGCAGCTTTATCCTAGCTAGCACAGATACGCAGTATTTT.

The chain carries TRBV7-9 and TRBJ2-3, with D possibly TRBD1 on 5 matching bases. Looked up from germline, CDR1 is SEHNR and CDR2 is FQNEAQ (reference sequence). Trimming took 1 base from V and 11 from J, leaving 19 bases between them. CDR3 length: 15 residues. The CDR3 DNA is TGTGCCAGCAGCTTAGGTGCAGGGTTCGAGAGAGTGCAGTATTTT. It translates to CASSLGAGFERVQYF. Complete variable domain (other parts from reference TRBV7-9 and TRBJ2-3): DTGVSQNPRHKITKRGQNVTFRCDPISEHNRLYWYRQTLGQGPEFLTYFQNEAQLEKSRLLSDRFSAERPKGSFSTLEIQRTEQGDSAMYLCASSLGAGFERVQYFGPGTRLTVL.

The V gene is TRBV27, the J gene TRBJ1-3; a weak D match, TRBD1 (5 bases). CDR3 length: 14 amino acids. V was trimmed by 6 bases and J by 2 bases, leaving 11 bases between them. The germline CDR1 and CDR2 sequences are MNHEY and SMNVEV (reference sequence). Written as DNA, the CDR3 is TGTGCCAGCAGGCGTACAGGTGCTGGAAACACCATATATTTT. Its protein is CASRRTGAGNTIYF.

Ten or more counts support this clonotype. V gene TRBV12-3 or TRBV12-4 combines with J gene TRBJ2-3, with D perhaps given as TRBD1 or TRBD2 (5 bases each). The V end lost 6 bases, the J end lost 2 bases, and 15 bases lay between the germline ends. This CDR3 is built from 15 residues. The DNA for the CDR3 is TGTGCCAGCAGCTTGGGGGTAGGGCCCACAGATACGCAGTATTTT. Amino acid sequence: CASSLGVGPTDTQYF.